These T cell receptor beta chains were read from a single sample in a study of blood T cells in healthy people across ages. TCRdb redid the calling of the 5' RACE reads with MiXCR, one entry per CDR3 protein. The profile covers approximately 810,000 distinct CDR3 sequences, with about 28% appearing a single time and 17% taken by the ten largest. Material: blood. All receptors derive from an elderly woman in good health. CDR3s include the opening cysteine and the closing phenylalanine or tryptophan. A D gene is named only where the DNA matches it firmly. A clone size is listed for some rows: how often the clone was seen (once, few, many), or a class if it is expanded.

v_call: TRBV7-9
clone_size: .
d_call: TRBD1
j_call: TRBJ2-1
cdr3_nt: TGTGCCAGCAGCCCACCGACAGGGGTAACCTACAATGAGCAGTTCTTC
cdr3_aa: CASSPPTGVTYNEQFF

v_call: TRBV7-9
clone_size: .
d_call: TRBD2
j_call: TRBJ2-1
cdr3_nt: TGTGCCAGCGGGCTAGCGGGAAACAATGAGCAGTTCTTC
cdr3_aa: CASGLAGNNEQFF

v_call: TRBV5-6
clone_size: .
d_call: TRBD1
j_call: TRBJ2-4
cdr3_nt: TGTGCCAGCAGCTGGGGGGGGACAGGGCAAAACATTCAGTACTTC
cdr3_aa: CASSWGGTGQNIQYF

v_call: TRBV28
clone_size: .
d_call: .
j_call: TRBJ1-5
cdr3_nt: TGTGCCAGCAGTGCGTCCTCAGGGGAAAACAATCAGCCCCAGCATTTT
cdr3_aa: CASSASSGENNQPQHF

v_call: TRBV28
clone_size: few
d_call: .
j_call: TRBJ1-5
cdr3_nt: TGTGCCACGAAGAGGCAGGCTGGGCAGCCCCAGCATTTT
cdr3_aa: CATKRQAGQPQHF

v_call: TRBV10-1
clone_size: few
d_call: .
j_call: TRBJ2-3
cdr3_nt: TGCGCCAGCAGTGAACCGGACTCGGGAGCAGATACGCAGTATTTT
cdr3_aa: CASSEPDSGADTQYF

v_call: TRBV7-9
clone_size: few
d_call: TRBD1
j_call: TRBJ1-2
cdr3_nt: TGTGCCAGCAGCGAACCGGGACAGGGGGCAAACTATGGCTACACCTTC
cdr3_aa: CASSEPGQGANYGYTF

v_call: TRBV20-1
clone_size: few
d_call: TRBD2
j_call: TRBJ2-1
cdr3_nt: TGCAGTGCTGCCGCAACGACCGGACTAGCCGGCTCCTACAATGAGCAGTTCTTC
cdr3_aa: CSAAATTGLAGSYNEQFF

v_call: TRBV6-6
clone_size: many
d_call: .
j_call: TRBJ2-1
cdr3_nt: TGTGCCAGCAGTTACGGGGGGGGCCCCTACAATGAGCAGTTCTTC
cdr3_aa: CASSYGGGPYNEQFF

v_call: TRBV4-3
clone_size: .
d_call: .
j_call: TRBJ1-5
cdr3_nt: TGCGCCAGCAGCCAAGATAGCGGGAGGAGGGGCCAGCCCCAGCATTTT
cdr3_aa: CASSQDSGRRGQPQHF

v_call: TRBV2
clone_size: many
d_call: .
j_call: TRBJ1-2
cdr3_nt: TGTGCCAGCAGGGTCGGGGCCCACTATGGCTACACCTTC
cdr3_aa: CASRVGAHYGYTF

v_call: TRBV20-1
clone_size: .
d_call: .
j_call: TRBJ1-1
cdr3_nt: TGCAGTGCTAGAGATCACCGTGGCACTGAAGCTTTCTTT
cdr3_aa: CSARDHRGTEAFF

v_call: TRBV28
clone_size: .
d_call: TRBD1
j_call: TRBJ2-5
cdr3_nt: TGTGCCAGCAGTTGCGACGGGACAGACCAAGAGACCCAGTACTTC
cdr3_aa: CASSCDGTDQETQYF

v_call: TRBV7-2
clone_size: .
d_call: .
j_call: TRBJ1-2
cdr3_nt: TGTGCCAGCACGAAGACCAAAAATGGGTCTAGCGGGGGGGAAGAGGGCTACACCTTC
cdr3_aa: CASTKTKNGSSGGEEGYTF

v_call: TRBV28
clone_size: .
d_call: .
j_call: TRBJ1-5
cdr3_nt: TGTGCCAGCAGTTTAGGGAGGGGAGGTCAGCCCCAGCATTTT
cdr3_aa: CASSLGRGGQPQHF

v_call: TRBV3-1
clone_size: .
d_call: TRBD1
j_call: TRBJ2-2
cdr3_nt: TGTGCCAGCTGGGGACAGGGGTTCACCGGGGAGCTGTTTTTT
cdr3_aa: CASWGQGFTGELFF

v_call: TRBV5-6
clone_size: many
d_call: .
j_call: TRBJ2-7
cdr3_nt: TGTGCCAGCAGCTCCCCCCGGGGTTCCTACGAGCAGTACTTC
cdr3_aa: CASSSPRGSYEQYF

v_call: TRBV5-1
clone_size: many
d_call: .
j_call: TRBJ2-3
cdr3_nt: TGCGCCAGCAGCGAGTCCACTTCAAGCACAGATACGCAGTATTTT
cdr3_aa: CASSESTSSTDTQYF

v_call: TRBV5-1
clone_size: many
d_call: .
j_call: TRBJ2-5
cdr3_nt: TGCGCCAGCAGCTTGCGTCCTCAGGAGACCCAGTACTTC
cdr3_aa: CASSLRPQETQYF

v_call: TRBV11-2
clone_size: .
d_call: .
j_call: TRBJ2-3
cdr3_nt: TGTGCCAGCAGCTTAGAATCTGGGCCTACGCAGTATTTT
cdr3_aa: CASSLESGPTQYF

v_call: TRBV20-1
clone_size: .
d_call: .
j_call: TRBJ2-5
cdr3_nt: TGCAGTGCTAGAGTGAGGGAAGAGACCCAGTACTTC
cdr3_aa: CSARVREETQYF

v_call: TRBV20-1
clone_size: many
d_call: .
j_call: TRBJ1-5
cdr3_nt: TGCAGTGCTAGAGTTGCGGGAAGGGACTCAACTCAGCCCCAGCATTTT
cdr3_aa: CSARVAGRDSTQPQHF

v_call: TRBV7-2
clone_size: .
d_call: TRBD1
j_call: TRBJ1-4
cdr3_nt: TGTGCCAGCAGCTTTTGGGCAGGGGGAGAAAAACTGTTTTTT
cdr3_aa: CASSFWAGGEKLFF

v_call: TRBV7-2
clone_size: once
d_call: .
j_call: TRBJ1-1
cdr3_nt: TGTGCCAGCAGCGCAAGAGGGGGATTGAACACTGAAGCTTTCTTT
cdr3_aa: CASSARGGLNTEAFF

v_call: TRBV4-3
clone_size: many
d_call: .
j_call: TRBJ2-6
cdr3_nt: TGCGCCAGCAGCCAAGATCGAACAGCGGGGGCCAACGTCCTGACTTTC
cdr3_aa: CASSQDRTAGANVLTF

v_call: TRBV12-3/TRBV12-4
clone_size: many
d_call: TRBD1
j_call: TRBJ2-5
cdr3_nt: TGTGCCAGCAGTTCAGGGACAGGGCGGTTAGAGACCCAGTACTTC
cdr3_aa: CASSSGTGRLETQYF

v_call: TRBV14
clone_size: many
d_call: TRBD2
j_call: TRBJ2-1
cdr3_nt: TGTGCCAGCAGAAGGACGGGGGGAAGCTCCTACAATGAGCAGTTCTTC
cdr3_aa: CASRRTGGSSYNEQFF

v_call: TRBV2
clone_size: .
d_call: .
j_call: TRBJ1-2
cdr3_nt: TGTGCCAGCAGTGAAGGATCACGCTATGGCTACACCTTC
cdr3_aa: CASSEGSRYGYTF

v_call: TRBV7-9
clone_size: many
d_call: .
j_call: TRBJ1-2
cdr3_nt: TGTGCCAGCAGCATAGGGGTAGGGCAGAACTATGGCTACACCTTC
cdr3_aa: CASSIGVGQNYGYTF

v_call: TRBV6-6
clone_size: few
d_call: .
j_call: TRBJ1-1
cdr3_nt: TGTGCCAGCTACGTAATGGAGGGTTGGGCTTTCTTT
cdr3_aa: CASYVMEGWAFF

v_call: TRBV12-3/TRBV12-4
clone_size: many
d_call: .
j_call: TRBJ1-2
cdr3_nt: TGTGCCAGCAGTTTGGGGGAAGTTGCCTATGGCTACACCTTC
cdr3_aa: CASSLGEVAYGYTF

v_call: TRBV20-1
clone_size: many
d_call: TRBD1
j_call: TRBJ1-1
cdr3_nt: TGCAGTGCTAGCGTGACAGGGGGCATGAACACTGAAGCTTTCTTT
cdr3_aa: CSASVTGGMNTEAFF

v_call: TRBV6-1
clone_size: few
d_call: .
j_call: TRBJ1-2
cdr3_nt: TGTGCCAGCAGTGAGGGGTCCCGGGCGGAGGGCTACACCTTC
cdr3_aa: CASSEGSRAEGYTF

v_call: TRBV5-1
clone_size: many
d_call: .
j_call: TRBJ2-3
cdr3_nt: TGCGCCAGCAGCCCCCCGGGGGGCAACACAGATACGCAGTATTTT
cdr3_aa: CASSPPGGNTDTQYF

v_call: TRBV12-3/TRBV12-4
clone_size: many
d_call: TRBD1
j_call: TRBJ1-6
cdr3_nt: TGTGCCAGCAGTTTGCGGACAGGGGATTCACCCCTCCACTTT
cdr3_aa: CASSLRTGDSPLHF

v_call: TRBV20-1
clone_size: few
d_call: TRBD2
j_call: TRBJ2-5
cdr3_nt: TGCAGTGCTGGATCGGGACTACTCCCTTCTCAGTACTTC
cdr3_aa: CSAGSGLLPSQYF

v_call: TRBV6-5
clone_size: .
d_call: TRBD1
j_call: TRBJ2-2
cdr3_nt: TGTGCCAGCAGTTCGACAGGGGGAACGAACACCGGGGAGCTGTTTTTT
cdr3_aa: CASSSTGGTNTGELFF

v_call: TRBV20-1
clone_size: many
d_call: TRBD2
j_call: TRBJ2-1
cdr3_nt: TGCAGTGCTAGAGATAGGCGGGGGGGCCCCTACAATGAGCAGTTCTTC
cdr3_aa: CSARDRRGGPYNEQFF

v_call: TRBV5-1
clone_size: .
d_call: .
j_call: TRBJ1-6
cdr3_nt: TGCGCCAGCAGCCCGGACCCGGGGGCTCGCAATTCACCCCTCCACTTT
cdr3_aa: CASSPDPGARNSPLHF

v_call: TRBV7-2
clone_size: many
d_call: TRBD1
j_call: TRBJ2-7
cdr3_nt: TGTGCCAGCAGTTTGGACAGGGGGCTGCAGTACTTC
cdr3_aa: CASSLDRGLQYF

v_call: TRBV6-5
clone_size: .
d_call: TRBD2
j_call: TRBJ2-1
cdr3_nt: TGTGCCAGCAGTTACTCAGGCGGGAGGGCCGGGCAGTTCTTC
cdr3_aa: CASSYSGGRAGQFF

v_call: TRBV24-1
clone_size: many
d_call: .
j_call: TRBJ2-5
cdr3_nt: TGTGCCACCAGTGATCCCCGGACGCCCGGCGAGACCCAGTACTTC
cdr3_aa: CATSDPRTPGETQYF